The 17 T cell receptor beta chains presented below share a single source sample, sequenced in a study of CD8 T cells in Susac syndrome. Reverse transcription of roughly 0.45 to 1 ug RNA was carried out with random hexamers. TCRdb passed the immunoSEQ multiplex PCR reads through MiXCR, listing each CDR3 protein once. Of around 280,000 distinct CDR3 sequences in the sample, approximately 85% were seen once. The sample comprised CD8+ T cells from PBMCs. These receptor sequences come from a human donor with multiple sclerosis.

The chain is built from TRBV27 and TRBJ2-7; D tentatively reads TRBD1 or TRBD2 (5 bases each). CDR3 length equals 14 residues. CDR1 is MNHEY and CDR2 is SMNVEV in the germline V gene (reference sequence). Trimming shortened V by 5 bases and J by 3 bases, and 14 bases separated the two germline ends. CDR3 protein: CASSKPGRNYEQYF. CDR3 nucleotide sequence: TGTGCCAGCAGTAAACCGGGACGGAACTACGAGCAGTACTTC.

This clonotype has more than one count but fewer than ten. The V gene is TRBV9, the J gene TRBJ2-1, with 12 bases fitting TRBD2. Trimming cost V 5 bases and J 6 bases; bases outside gene matches: 6. The CDR3 sequence is 15 residues long. Per germline, CDR1 SGDLS and CDR2 YYNGEE. CDR3: CASSGGLAGSNEQFF. The CDR3 DNA sequence: TGTGCCAGCAGTGGCGGACTAGCGGGAAGCAATGAGCAGTTCTTC.

The gene calls are TRBV6-5 and TRBJ2-2; TRBD2 agrees at 8 bases. The CDR3 sequence is 19 residues long. After removal of 0 bases from V and 5 bases from J, the junction contained 14 bases not matched to a gene. The germline CDR1 and CDR2 sequences are MNHEY and SVGAGI. The CDR3, as DNA: TGTGCCAGCAGTTACTCCGTGATTGGAGCGGGAGCGGATACCGGGGAGCTGTTTTTT. Protein product: CASSYSVIGAGADTGELFF.

This clonotype has a single count. The rearrangement uses TRBV7-9 and TRBJ2-1; TRBD2 matches 7 bases. V lost 4 bases and J lost 4; bases outside the gene matches: 7. The V gene's germline CDR1 is SEHNR and CDR2 FQNEAQ (reference sequence). The CDR3 extends over 15 amino acids. In DNA, the CDR3 is TGTGCCAGCAGCTCCGCCCAGCGGGAATACAATGAGCAGTTCTTC. It codes for CASSSAQREYNEQFF. Full variable domain (outside the CDR3, taken from reference TRBV7-9 and TRBJ2-1): DTGVSQNPRHKITKRGQNVTFRCDPISEHNRLYWYRQTLGQGPEFLTYFQNEAQLEKSRLLSDRFSAERPKGSFSTLEIQRTEQGDSAMYLCASSSAQREYNEQFFGPGTRLTVL.

The chain carries TRBV2 and TRBJ1-6; D gene uncertain. Germline V gene sequence: CDR1 SNHLY, CDR2 FYNNEI. There are 16 residues in the CDR3. Trimming stripped 6 bases from V and 0 bases from J, with 12 bases between. CDR3 residues: CASSHDGSSYNSPLHF. The CDR3 DNA reads TGTGCCAGCAGCCACGACGGGAGCTCCTATAATTCACCCCTCCACTTT.

The chain recombines TRBV3-1 with TRBJ2-3; unclear D gene. The CDR3 spans 15 residues. V was cut by 0 bases and J by 1 base, with 8 bases left in between. Germline values: CDR1 LGHDT, CDR2 YNNKEL (reference sequence). The CDR3: CASSQEGQRTDTQYF. As DNA, the CDR3 is TGTGCCAGCAGCCAAGAAGGCCAACGCACAGATACGCAGTATTTT.

The rearrangement links TRBV19 to TRBJ2-1, with D possibly being TRBD1 or TRBD2 (5 bases each). The germline V gene has CDR1 LNHDA and CDR2 SQIVND (reference sequence). The V end was cut by 8 bases, the J end by 0 bases, with 11 bases between. The CDR3 has 14 amino acids. The CDR3 nucleotides read TGTGCCAGTGGGGACCTAGACTCCTACAATGAGCAGTTCTTC. Its protein product is CASGDLDSYNEQFF.

This clonotype was seen a single time. V usage is TRBV20-1 and J usage is TRBJ2-1; D gene unclear. Per germline, CDR1 DFQATT and CDR2 SNEGSKA (reference sequence). CDR3 length: 11 amino acids. Trimming removed 2 bases at V and 5 bases at J, with 4 bases between. This CDR3 reads CSARIDNEQFF. The CDR3 nucleotides are TGCAGTGCTAGAATCGACAATGAGCAGTTCTTC.

This chain links TRBV12-3 or TRBV12-4 with TRBJ2-2, with 8 bases lining up with TRBD1. The CDR3 is 13 residues long. V lost 6 bases to trimming and J lost 8 bases; unmatched junction nucleotides: 5. The DNA for the CDR3 is TGTGCCAGCAGGACAGGGGCCGCGGGGGAGCTGTTTTTT. Translating it yields CASRTGAAGELFF.

The rearrangement uses TRBV28 and TRBJ2-1, with D maybe TRBD2 (6 bases). Trimming cost V 5 bases and J 4 bases, with 18 bases left between them. Per germline, CDR1 MDHEN and CDR2 SYDVKM. This CDR3 spans 16 amino acids. The CDR3 DNA sequence: TGTGCCAGCAGTACACTTAGCGGCACTCTTTACAATGAGCAGTTCTTC. Encoded protein: CASSTLSGTLYNEQFF.

The chain carries TRBV2 and TRBJ2-7, with D uncertain. The V end was cut by 1 base, the J end by 0 bases, with 7 bases between. Germline V gene lookup returns CDR1 SNHLY and CDR2 FYNNEI. The CDR3 sequence is 14 residues long. The CDR3 DNA is TGTGCCAGCAGTGAAGGTGGCGACTCCTACGAGCAGTACTTC. It translates to CASSEGGDSYEQYF.

The rearrangement uses TRBV4-1 and TRBJ1-5; TRBD1 agrees at 9 bases. The CDR3 runs 16 residues. The ends lost 4 bases at V and 4 bases at J; junction bases unmatched: 8. Germline V gives CDR1 MGHRA, CDR2 YSYEKL. The CDR3 region has the DNA TGCGCCAGCAGCCTGATTCCCGGACAGGGGAATCAGCCCCAGCATTTT. Protein: CASSLIPGQGNQPQHF.

The V call is TRBV9, the J call TRBJ2-2, with 7 bases aligning to TRBD2. Germline loops: CDR1 SGDLS, CDR2 YYNGEE. The ends lost 4 bases at V and 6 bases at J; junction bases unmatched: 6. The CDR3 has 14 residues. The CDR3 protein is CASSIGSGAGELFF. CDR3 nucleotides: TGTGCCAGCAGCATCGGCAGCGGGGCCGGGGAGCTGTTTTTT.

The table lists this clonotype with a few counts. The chain is built from TRBV27 and TRBJ2-1; TRBD1 matches at 7 bases. The junction had 4 bases not matched to a gene; V was cut back by 5 bases and J by 9 bases. The CDR3 covers 12 residues. Germline CDR1 reads MNHEY; CDR2 reads SMNVEV (reference sequence). CDR3 DNA sequence: TGTGCCAGCAGTGCTACAGGGGCTGAGCAGTTCTTC. It is translated as CASSATGAEQFF.

V gene TRBV2 combines with J gene TRBJ1-5, with 8 bases fitting TRBD1. This CDR3 has 16 amino acids. The junction had 10 bases not matched to a gene; V was cut back by 6 bases and J by 3 bases. From germline, CDR1 is SNHLY and CDR2 FYNNEI. The CDR3 loop reads CASSPAGTGTNQPQHF. CDR3 DNA: TGTGCCAGCAGCCCCGCCGGGACAGGTACCAATCAGCCCCAGCATTTT.

V usage is TRBV7-9 and J usage is TRBJ2-1; unclear D gene. The CDR3 totals 17 residues. The V gene's germline CDR1 is SEHNR and CDR2 FQNEAQ (reference sequence). Trimming removed 1 base from V and 3 bases from J, with 16 bases in between. The CDR3 spells CASSLGNGRPDYNEQFF. For the CDR3, the DNA is TGTGCCAGCAGCTTAGGTAATGGTAGGCCCGACTACAATGAGCAGTTCTTC.

V is TRBV7-2 and J is TRBJ1-2; D might be TRBD1 (5 bases). CDR1 is SGHTA, CDR2 FQGNSA, per germline. The V gene lost 4 bases and the J gene lost 4 bases, with 10 bases spanning the gap. This CDR3 is built from 13 residues. The CDR3 sequence is CASSSGRFYGYTF. The CDR3 DNA reads TGTGCCAGCAGCTCGGGACGGTTCTATGGCTACACCTTC. Full variable domain (missing parts from reference TRBV7-2 and TRBJ1-2): GAGVSQSPSNKVTEKGKDVELRCDPISGHTALYWYRQSLGQGLEFLIYFQGNSAPDKSGLPSDRFSAERTGGSVSTLTIQRTQQEDSAVYLCASSSGRFYGYTFGSGTRLTVV.